The 19 T cell receptor beta chains listed next were all sequenced from one sample in a study of blood T cell repertoires in COVID-19. Method: immunoSEQ multiplex PCR; TCRdb's copy keeps in-frame clones and lacks some. The sample holds about 190,000 clones, 70% to 90% seen once. The sequenced material came from peripheral blood. The source of these receptors is a human donor in a cohort sampled during active COVID-19.

This rearrangement joins TRBV10-3 to TRBJ1-1, with TRBD1 matching over 7 bases. This CDR3 spans 13 amino acids. Unmatched junction bases numbered 4, after V lost 3 bases and J lost 6 bases. Per germline, CDR1 ENHRY and CDR2 SYGVKD. The CDR3 sequence is CAISDGTVAEAFF. In DNA, the CDR3 is TGTGCCATCAGTGATGGGACAGTGGCTGAAGCTTTCTTT.

This chain connects TRBV28 to TRBJ2-2; 11 positions agree with TRBD1. Germline V gene sequence: CDR1 MDHEN, CDR2 SYDVKM. The junction had 5 bases not matched to a gene; V was cut back by 6 bases and J by 8 bases. The CDR3 length is 14 residues. This CDR3 is CASRGQGVRGELFF. The CDR3 region has the DNA TGTGCCAGCAGGGGACAGGGGGTCAGGGGGGAGCTGTTTTTT.

The rearrangement links TRBV25-1 to TRBJ1-3, with D unresolved. Germline loops: CDR1 MGHDK, CDR2 SYGVNS. The CDR3 has 17 residues. With 0 bases removed from V and 4 bases from J, the gap between germline ends came to 16 bases. The CDR3 sequence: CASSEYTPGGAGNTIYF. The CDR3 nucleotides are TGTGCCAGCAGTGAATATACCCCGGGTGGAGCCGGAAACACCATATATTTT.

The chain carries TRBV24-1 and TRBJ1-4, with 9 bases aligning to TRBD1. In germline, CDR1 is KGHDR, CDR2 SFDVKD. Trimming cost V 4 bases and J 5 bases; bases outside gene matches: 4. The CDR3 is 15 amino acids. This CDR3 is CATSDSGQGNEKLFF. CDR3 DNA sequence: TGTGCCACCAGTGACTCGGGACAGGGAAATGAAAAACTGTTTTTT.

The chain combines TRBV7-2 with TRBJ1-5, with a weak D call TRBD1 (5 bases). This CDR3 contains 13 residues. Germline CDR1 and CDR2: SGHTA and FQGNSA. The ends were cut back, 5 bases at V and 7 bases at J, with 12 bases in the middle. The CDR3 DNA is TGTGCCAGCAGCGAAGGGGCACGCCAGCCCCAGCATTTT. Encoded protein: CASSEGARQPQHF.

The chain recombines TRBV6-2 or TRBV6-3 with TRBJ2-3; possible D gene TRBD2, 6 bases. The CDR3 runs 14 residues. V was shortened by 5 bases and J by 0 bases, with 9 bases between the two germline ends. In germline, CDR1 is MNHEY, CDR2 SVGEGT. The CDR3 region has the DNA TGTGCCAGCAGTGATGGAGGGAGCACAGATACGCAGTATTTT. It encodes CASSDGGSTDTQYF.

This clone was seen only a few times. The gene calls are TRBV7-9 and TRBJ1-2; D possibly corresponds to TRBD1 (6 bases). The CDR3 consists of 14 residues. V was shortened by 0 bases and J by 4 bases, with 9 bases between the two germline ends. CDR1 SEHNR and CDR2 FQNEAQ come from the germline V gene (reference sequence). The CDR3 protein is CASSLAGAGYGYTF. The DNA for the CDR3 is TGTGCCAGCAGCTTAGCGGGGGCGGGCTATGGCTACACCTTC. Combining the CDR3 with reference TRBV7-9 and TRBJ1-2 gives the whole variable domain DTGVSQNPRHKITKRGQNVTFRCDPISEHNRLYWYRQTLGQGPEFLTYFQNEAQLEKSRLLSDRFSAERPKGSFSTLEIQRTEQGDSAMYLCASSLAGAGYGYTFGSGTRLTVV.

The chain uses TRBV3-1 (or the pseudogene TRBV3-2) and TRBJ2-7, with 10 bases fitting TRBD2. The V segment lost 7 bases and the J segment 3 bases; nucleotides outside the gene matches: 9. Germline assignment: CDR1 LGHDT and CDR2 YNNKEL (reference sequence). The length of the CDR3 is 15 residues. The CDR3 region is CASTPGLAGDYEQYF. The CDR3 DNA sequence: TGTGCCAGCACCCCCGGGCTAGCGGGAGACTACGAGCAGTACTTC.

J is TRBJ1-2 and V is TRBV7-2, with 8 nucleotides matching TRBD1. The germline gives CDR1 SGHTA, CDR2 FQGNSA. J lost 8 bases, V lost 2 bases, and 7 bases had no gene match. The CDR3 length is 14 residues. The CDR3 spells CASSLRQGALGYTF. The CDR3 bases are TGTGCCAGCAGCTTACGGCAGGGGGCGCTAGGCTACACCTTC. The entire variable domain, with the rest obtained from reference TRBV7-2 and TRBJ1-2, is as follows: GAGVSQSPSNKVTEKGKDVELRCDPISGHTALYWYRQSLGQGLEFLIYFQGNSAPDKSGLPSDRFSAERTGGSVSTLTIQRTQQEDSAVYLCASSLRQGALGYTFGSGTRLTVV.

The chain recombines TRBV19 with TRBJ1-4; 9 nucleotides agree with TRBD1. Germline lookup yields CDR1 LNHDA and CDR2 SQIVND (reference sequence). Trimming removed 7 bases from V and 8 bases from J; junction bases left unmatched: 5. The CDR3 covers 13 residues. DNA for the CDR3: TGTGCCAGTACTCGACAGGGGGGAGAAAAACTGTTTTTT. It yields the protein CASTRQGGEKLFF. Full variable domain (remainder filled in from reference TRBV19 and TRBJ1-4): DGGITQSPKYLFRKEGQNVTLSCEQNLNHDAMYWYRQDPGQGLRLIYYSQIVNDFQKGDIAEGYSVSREKKESFPLTVTSAQKNPTAFYLCASTRQGGEKLFFGSGTQLSVL.

The CDR3 loop reads CASSVAPNPGEKLFF. As DNA, the CDR3 is TGTGCCAGCAGCGTAGCTCCCAATCCGGGTGAAAAACTGTTTTTT. This chain connects TRBV9 to TRBJ1-4; D remains unclear. CDR1 is SGDLS and CDR2 is YYNGEE in the germline V gene. Trimming cost V 0 bases and J 7 bases, with 13 bases left between them. The length of the CDR3 is 15 residues. The full variable domain, with the rest looked up from reference TRBV9 and TRBJ1-4, is DSGVTQTPKHLITATGQRVTLRCSPRSGDLSVYWYQQSLDQGLQFLIQYYNGEERAKGNILERFSAQQFPDLHSELNLSSLELGDSALYFCASSVAPNPGEKLFFGSGTQLSVL.

V gene TRBV28 combines with J gene TRBJ1-4; D uncertain. With 1 base removed from V and 8 bases from J, the gap between germline ends came to 5 bases. Germline V lookup: CDR1 MDHEN, CDR2 SYDVKM. This CDR3 has 12 residues. In DNA form, the CDR3 reads TGTGCCAGCAGTTTATTGAGGGAAAAACTGTTTTTT. It yields the protein CASSLLREKLFF.

V usage is TRBV11-2 and J usage is TRBJ1-2; TRBD1 matches 10 bases. V lost 4 bases and J lost 4; bases outside the gene matches: 3. Germline V lookup: CDR1 SGHAT, CDR2 FQNNGV. The CDR3 totals 14 residues. The CDR3 sequence is CASSSGQGLYGYTF. In DNA, the CDR3 is TGTGCCAGCAGCTCGGGACAGGGGCTCTATGGCTACACCTTC.

V is TRBV2 and J is TRBJ1-5; 8 bases are shared with TRBD1. The germline V gene encodes CDR1 SNHLY and CDR2 FYNNEI. The V and J ends lost 7 bases and 4 bases, in that order; junction bases with no gene match: 6. The CDR3 is 14 residues long. DNA for the CDR3: TGTGCCAGCACCCGGACAGGGCCTAATCAGCCCCAGCATTTT. Its protein is CASTRTGPNQPQHF.

V is TRBV4-3 and J is TRBJ1-1, with TRBD1 as a possible D gene (5 bases). Deletions cut 1 base from V and 4 bases from J, with 10 bases between. This CDR3 spans 14 amino acids. Germline assignment: CDR1 LGHNA and CDR2 YSLEER. CDR3 bases: TGCGCCAGCAGCCAAGTTGCGGGACCCACTGAAGCTTTCTTT. Its protein product is CASSQVAGPTEAFF.

The V and J genes are TRBV27 and TRBJ2-7; D gene ambiguous. Trimming cost V 2 bases and J 0 bases, with 8 bases left between them. The CDR3 extends over 14 amino acids. Germline V lookup: CDR1 MNHEY, CDR2 SMNVEV (reference sequence). CDR3 bases: TGTGCCAGCAGTTTAATGTCCGGCTCCTACGAGCAGTACTTC. Translating gives CASSLMSGSYEQYF.

V gene TRBV5-4 combines with J gene TRBJ1-2, with 7 bases matching TRBD1. V was pared by 3 bases and J by 7 bases, with 12 bases of the junction left unmatched. The CDR3 totals 15 residues. The V gene's germline CDR1 is SGHNT and CDR2 YYREEE (reference sequence). This CDR3 is CASSYSGTAALGYTF. In nucleotides, the CDR3 is TGTGCCAGCAGCTACTCCGGGACAGCGGCTCTTGGCTACACCTTC.

The chain is built from TRBV24-1 and TRBJ2-1; 11 nucleotides align to TRBD2. V shed 4 bases, J shed 5 bases, and the junction held 6 bases outside the gene matches. CDR1 and CDR2 (germline): KGHDR, SFDVKD. The CDR3 covers 16 residues. CDR3 nucleotides: TGTGCCACCAGTGACCCCGTAGCGGGAGGGAACAATGAGCAGTTCTTC. Its protein product is CATSDPVAGGNNEQFF.

This chain uses TRBV11-2 with TRBJ1-2, with 7 nucleotides matching TRBD1. This CDR3 has 13 amino acids. Germline trimming cut 5 bases from V and 2 bases from J; bases unmatched to any gene: 2. Germline V CDR1 and CDR2: SGHAT, FQNNGV. The DNA for the CDR3 is TGTGCCAGCAGCCCGGGACAGAACTATGGCTACACCTTC. Translating gives CASSPGQNYGYTF. The variable domain in full, completed from reference TRBV11-2 and TRBJ1-2, reads EAGVAQSPRYKIIEKRQSVAFWCNPISGHATLYWYQQILGQGPKLLIQFQNNGVVDDSQLPKDRFSAERLKGVDSTLKIQPAKLEDSAVYLCASSPGQNYGYTFGSGTRLTVV.